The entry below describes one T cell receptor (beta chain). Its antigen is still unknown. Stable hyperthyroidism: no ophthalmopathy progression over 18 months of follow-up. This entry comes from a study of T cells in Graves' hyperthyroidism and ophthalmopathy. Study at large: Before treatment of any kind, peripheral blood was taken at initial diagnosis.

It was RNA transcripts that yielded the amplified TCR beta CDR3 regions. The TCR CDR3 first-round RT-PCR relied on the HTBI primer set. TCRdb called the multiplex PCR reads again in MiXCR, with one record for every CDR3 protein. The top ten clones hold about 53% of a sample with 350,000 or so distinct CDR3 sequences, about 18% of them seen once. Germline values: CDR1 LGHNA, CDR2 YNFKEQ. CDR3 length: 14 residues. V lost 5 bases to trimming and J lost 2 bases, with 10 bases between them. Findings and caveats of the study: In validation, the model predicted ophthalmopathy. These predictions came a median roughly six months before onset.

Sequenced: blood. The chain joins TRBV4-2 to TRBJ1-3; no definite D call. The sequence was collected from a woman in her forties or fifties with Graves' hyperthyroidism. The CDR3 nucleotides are TGTGCCAGCAGCTCCCGTGAGCCTGGAAACACCATATATTTT. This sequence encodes CASSSREPGNTIYF.